Listed below are T cell receptor beta chains from one sample, sequenced in a study of T cell changes during pregnancy in multiple sclerosis. Data came from immunoSEQ multiplex PCR; TCRdb stores just in-frame clones and leaves some out. This sample has around 96,000 clones; about 94% occur once, and the top ten carry more than 1.5%. The material sequenced was peripheral blood, taken after pregnancy. The receptors stem from a female donor in good health, enrolled as a control in a pregnancy study. The CDR3 runs from the conserved cysteine through the conserved F or W. A D gene is named only where the DNA matches it firmly. Clone size, where shown, is once, few, many, or a class for clones that have expanded.

J	size	length	D	V	CDR3	DNA
TRBJ2-2	-	17	TRBD2	TRBV5-4	CASSPGVSGGRAGELFF	TGTGCCAGCAGCCCGGGCGTTTCGGGGGGAAGGGCCGGGGAGCTGTTTTTT
TRBJ2-1	-	16	TRBD2	TRBV28	CASSPADAGDWNEQFF	TGTGCCAGCAGTCCCGCGGATGCGGGAGATTGGAATGAGCAGTTCTTC
TRBJ2-7	-	13	-	TRBV19	CASSRRQGDEQYF	TGTGCCAGTAGCCGAAGGCAGGGCGACGAGCAGTACTTC
TRBJ1-1	-	13	-	TRBV9	CASSVGGATEAFF	TGTGCCAGCAGCGTAGGTGGGGCGACTGAAGCTTTCTTT
TRBJ2-1	-	15	TRBD2	TRBV15	CATSRASGSGNEQFF	TGTGCCACCAGCAGAGCAAGCGGGAGTGGGAATGAGCAGTTCTTC
TRBJ1-2	-	10	-	TRBV6-5	CASSVNGYTF	TGTGCCAGCAGTGTCAATGGCTACACCTTC
TRBJ1-5	-	14	TRBD1	TRBV18	CASSQDRGIQPQHF	TGTGCCAGCTCCCAGGACAGGGGAATACAGCCCCAGCATTTT
TRBJ1-1	-	14	-	TRBV2	CASSDEWEDTEAFF	TGTGCCAGCAGCGACGAATGGGAGGACACTGAAGCTTTCTTT
TRBJ2-1	-	17	TRBD2	TRBV28	CASTPGGGRENYNEQFF	TGTGCCAGCACTCCTGGGGGGGGGAGAGAGAACTACAATGAGCAGTTCTTC
TRBJ1-2	-	15	-	TRBV7-2	CASSSGASPNYGYTF	TGTGCCAGCAGTTCAGGGGCCAGTCCTAACTATGGCTACACCTTC
TRBJ2-7	-	13	TRBD1	TRBV29-1	CSVTDRANYEQYF	TGCAGCGTAACAGACAGGGCCAACTACGAGCAGTACTTC
TRBJ1-1	-	12	TRBD1	TRBV28	CASSLGTGWAFF	TGTGCCAGCAGTTTGGGGACAGGGTGGGCTTTCTTT
TRBJ2-7	-	12	TRBD1	TRBV27	CASRRGSREQYF	TGTGCCAGCCGCAGGGGGTCGAGGGAGCAGTACTTC
TRBJ1-1	-	13	-	TRBV13	CASSLSGNTEAFF	TGTGCCAGCAGCTTAAGCGGGAACACTGAAGCTTTCTTT
TRBJ2-5	-	12	-	TRBV5-4	CASSLFKETQYF	TGTGCCAGCAGCTTGTTCAAAGAGACCCAGTACTTC
TRBJ2-7	once	15	-	TRBV5-6	CASSLASTSLYEQYF	TGTGCCAGCAGCTTGGCCTCGACTAGTCTGTACGAGCAGTACTTC
TRBJ1-1	-	12	TRBD1	TRBV28	CASSADRGEAFF	TGTGCCAGCAGTGCTGACAGGGGGGAAGCTTTCTTT
TRBJ1-1	once	12	TRBD1	TRBV28	CASSLTGRETFF	TGTGCCAGCAGTCTGACAGGGCGGGAAACTTTCTTT
TRBJ2-5	-	15	-	TRBV2	CASSARLAPQETQYF	TGTGCCAGCAGTGCCAGGCTAGCCCCGCAAGAGACCCAGTACTTC
TRBJ1-2	-	13	-	TRBV6-1	CASSDRGNYGYTF	TGTGCCAGCAGTGATCGGGGAAACTATGGCTACACCTTC
TRBJ2-7	-	14	TRBD2	TRBV28	CASVNSGREYEQYF	TGTGCCAGCGTTAATAGCGGGAGGGAGTACGAGCAGTACTTC
TRBJ2-1	-	16	TRBD2	TRBV7-8	CASSLIRLAVNNEQFF	TGTGCCAGCAGCTTAATTAGGCTAGCGGTGAACAATGAGCAGTTCTTC
TRBJ2-3	-	16	-	TRBV7-2	CASSLGTSWERRTQYF	TGTGCCAGCAGCTTAGGTACTTCGTGGGAGCGGCGTACGCAGTATTTT
TRBJ2-7	-	15	-	TRBV19	CASSTGTWLGDEQYF	TGTGCCAGTAGCACAGGGACATGGCTTGGGGACGAGCAGTACTTC
TRBJ1-5	-	15	-	TRBV11-2	CASSLDTGINQPQHF	TGTGCCAGCAGCTTAGATACAGGGATAAATCAGCCCCAGCATTTT
TRBJ2-6	-	15	TRBD1	TRBV2	CANSQGALGANVLTF	TGTGCCAACTCACAGGGGGCTCTCGGGGCCAACGTCCTGACTTTC
TRBJ2-5	-	12	-	TRBV7-9	CASSLFGETQYF	TGTGCCAGCAGCCTATTCGGGGAGACCCAGTACTTC
TRBJ2-2	-	13	TRBD1	TRBV29-1	CSARQGATGELFF	TGCAGCGCGAGACAGGGGGCAACCGGGGAGCTGTTTTTT
TRBJ2-1	-	17	TRBD2	TRBV13	CASSLALSGRSGNEQFF	TGTGCCAGCAGCTTAGCTCTAAGCGGGAGAAGCGGCAATGAGCAGTTCTTC
TRBJ2-7	-	14	TRBD2	TRBV11-2	CASSLGSGSYEQYF	TGTGCCAGCAGCTTAGGTAGCGGGAGCTACGAGCAGTACTTC
TRBJ2-7	-	14	TRBD2	TRBV7-9	CASSWGLAGYEQYF	TGTGCCAGCAGCTGGGGACTAGCGGGCTACGAGCAGTACTTC
TRBJ2-3	-	17	TRBD2	TRBV28	CASSDLGLAKNTDTQYF	TGTGCCAGCAGTGACCTAGGACTAGCTAAGAACACAGATACGCAGTATTTT
TRBJ2-5	-	15	-	TRBV5-4	CASSPGGGKMETQYF	TGTGCCAGCAGTCCCGGTGGCGGAAAGATGGAGACCCAGTACTTC
TRBJ2-2	-	15	-	TRBV18	CASSPGGANTGELFF	TGTGCCAGCTCACCAGGGGGCGCGAACACCGGGGAGCTGTTTTTT
TRBJ2-2	once	14	-	TRBV28	CASSSGRHTGELFF	TGTGCCAGCAGTTCGGGGAGGCACACCGGGGAGCTGTTTTTT
TRBJ1-1	-	13	-	TRBV19	CASSIKRDTEAFF	TGTGCCAGTAGTATTAAGAGGGACACTGAAGCTTTCTTT
TRBJ1-3	-	15	-	TRBV5-6	CASSIRLISGNTIYF	TGTGCCAGCAGCATCAGACTGATCTCTGGAAACACCATATATTTT
TRBJ2-7	-	14	-	TRBV27	CASSFESAAYEQYF	TGTGCCAGCAGTTTCGAGTCGGCGGCCTACGAGCAGTACTTC
TRBJ2-7	once	14	TRBD1	TRBV28	CASSLYRTGREQYF	TGTGCCAGCAGTTTATATAGGACAGGGCGCGAGCAGTACTTC
TRBJ2-1	-	16	-	TRBV9	CASSTQGSSSYNEQFF	TGTGCCAGCAGCACCCAGGGATCGAGCTCCTACAATGAGCAGTTCTTC
TRBJ1-5	-	15	-	TRBV27	CATRPAGTEDQPQHF	TGTGCCACCCGCCCAGCGGGGACGGAAGATCAGCCCCAGCATTTT
TRBJ2-7	-	14	-	TRBV11-2	CASSLLSRGYEQYF	TGTGCCAGCAGCCTTCTATCCAGGGGCTACGAGCAGTACTTC
TRBJ2-1	-	15	TRBD1	TRBV6-4	CASSEGRGPYNEQFF	TGTGCCAGCAGTGAAGGAAGGGGGCCCTACAATGAGCAGTTCTTC
TRBJ2-1	-	13	TRBD2	TRBV9	CASSVAGEREQFF	TGTGCCAGCAGCGTGGCGGGAGAACGTGAGCAGTTCTTC